This record looks at one T cell receptor (beta chain) sequence and its context. Its antigen is undetermined. With 60 Vbeta and 13 Jbeta primers, the PCR was carried out. Sequencing was performed with immunoSEQ multiplex PCR; in TCRdb, only in-frame clones are kept and a portion is missing. This sample's clone table lists 80,000 to 95,000 clones. This sample was taken from a study of cytomegalovirus exposure and HLA in healthy donors. Study outcomes and limitations: TCR beta chain V- and J-gene trimming was linked, in a later analysis, to a missense variant in DCLRE1C. As a later analysis revealed, most CMV-associated TCR beta chains appeared HLA-restricted.

Sequenced input: PBMCs. This clonotype was sampled from a woman aged 25 to 39 in good health and CMV-seronegative.

Here the CDR3 DNA reads TGTGCCAGCAGCCTAATGGGCCCAGGCGCTGAAGCTTTCTTT. Translating gives CASSLMGPGAEAFF. The chain is built from TRBV7-9 and TRBJ1-1; D ambiguous. The CDR3 is 14 amino acids. V was shortened by 5 bases and J by 6 bases, with 16 bases between the two germline ends. Per germline, CDR1 SEHNR and CDR2 FQNEAQ (reference sequence).